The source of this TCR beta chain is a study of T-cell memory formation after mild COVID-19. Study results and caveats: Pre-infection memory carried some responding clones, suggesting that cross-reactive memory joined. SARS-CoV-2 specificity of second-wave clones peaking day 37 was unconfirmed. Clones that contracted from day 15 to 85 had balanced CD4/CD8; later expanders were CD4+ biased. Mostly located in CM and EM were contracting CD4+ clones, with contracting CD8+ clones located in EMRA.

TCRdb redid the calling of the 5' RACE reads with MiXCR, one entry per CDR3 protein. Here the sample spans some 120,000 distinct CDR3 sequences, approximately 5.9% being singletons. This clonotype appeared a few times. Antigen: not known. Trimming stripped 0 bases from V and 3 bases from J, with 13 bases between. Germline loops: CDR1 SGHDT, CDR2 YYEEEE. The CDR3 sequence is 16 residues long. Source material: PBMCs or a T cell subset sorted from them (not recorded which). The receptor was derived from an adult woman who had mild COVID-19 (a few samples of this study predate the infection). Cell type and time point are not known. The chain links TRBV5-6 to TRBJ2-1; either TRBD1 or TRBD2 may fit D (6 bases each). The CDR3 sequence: CASSLVAEGVYNEQFF. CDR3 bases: TGTGCCAGCAGCTTGGTTGCGGAGGGGGTCTACAATGAGCAGTTCTTC.